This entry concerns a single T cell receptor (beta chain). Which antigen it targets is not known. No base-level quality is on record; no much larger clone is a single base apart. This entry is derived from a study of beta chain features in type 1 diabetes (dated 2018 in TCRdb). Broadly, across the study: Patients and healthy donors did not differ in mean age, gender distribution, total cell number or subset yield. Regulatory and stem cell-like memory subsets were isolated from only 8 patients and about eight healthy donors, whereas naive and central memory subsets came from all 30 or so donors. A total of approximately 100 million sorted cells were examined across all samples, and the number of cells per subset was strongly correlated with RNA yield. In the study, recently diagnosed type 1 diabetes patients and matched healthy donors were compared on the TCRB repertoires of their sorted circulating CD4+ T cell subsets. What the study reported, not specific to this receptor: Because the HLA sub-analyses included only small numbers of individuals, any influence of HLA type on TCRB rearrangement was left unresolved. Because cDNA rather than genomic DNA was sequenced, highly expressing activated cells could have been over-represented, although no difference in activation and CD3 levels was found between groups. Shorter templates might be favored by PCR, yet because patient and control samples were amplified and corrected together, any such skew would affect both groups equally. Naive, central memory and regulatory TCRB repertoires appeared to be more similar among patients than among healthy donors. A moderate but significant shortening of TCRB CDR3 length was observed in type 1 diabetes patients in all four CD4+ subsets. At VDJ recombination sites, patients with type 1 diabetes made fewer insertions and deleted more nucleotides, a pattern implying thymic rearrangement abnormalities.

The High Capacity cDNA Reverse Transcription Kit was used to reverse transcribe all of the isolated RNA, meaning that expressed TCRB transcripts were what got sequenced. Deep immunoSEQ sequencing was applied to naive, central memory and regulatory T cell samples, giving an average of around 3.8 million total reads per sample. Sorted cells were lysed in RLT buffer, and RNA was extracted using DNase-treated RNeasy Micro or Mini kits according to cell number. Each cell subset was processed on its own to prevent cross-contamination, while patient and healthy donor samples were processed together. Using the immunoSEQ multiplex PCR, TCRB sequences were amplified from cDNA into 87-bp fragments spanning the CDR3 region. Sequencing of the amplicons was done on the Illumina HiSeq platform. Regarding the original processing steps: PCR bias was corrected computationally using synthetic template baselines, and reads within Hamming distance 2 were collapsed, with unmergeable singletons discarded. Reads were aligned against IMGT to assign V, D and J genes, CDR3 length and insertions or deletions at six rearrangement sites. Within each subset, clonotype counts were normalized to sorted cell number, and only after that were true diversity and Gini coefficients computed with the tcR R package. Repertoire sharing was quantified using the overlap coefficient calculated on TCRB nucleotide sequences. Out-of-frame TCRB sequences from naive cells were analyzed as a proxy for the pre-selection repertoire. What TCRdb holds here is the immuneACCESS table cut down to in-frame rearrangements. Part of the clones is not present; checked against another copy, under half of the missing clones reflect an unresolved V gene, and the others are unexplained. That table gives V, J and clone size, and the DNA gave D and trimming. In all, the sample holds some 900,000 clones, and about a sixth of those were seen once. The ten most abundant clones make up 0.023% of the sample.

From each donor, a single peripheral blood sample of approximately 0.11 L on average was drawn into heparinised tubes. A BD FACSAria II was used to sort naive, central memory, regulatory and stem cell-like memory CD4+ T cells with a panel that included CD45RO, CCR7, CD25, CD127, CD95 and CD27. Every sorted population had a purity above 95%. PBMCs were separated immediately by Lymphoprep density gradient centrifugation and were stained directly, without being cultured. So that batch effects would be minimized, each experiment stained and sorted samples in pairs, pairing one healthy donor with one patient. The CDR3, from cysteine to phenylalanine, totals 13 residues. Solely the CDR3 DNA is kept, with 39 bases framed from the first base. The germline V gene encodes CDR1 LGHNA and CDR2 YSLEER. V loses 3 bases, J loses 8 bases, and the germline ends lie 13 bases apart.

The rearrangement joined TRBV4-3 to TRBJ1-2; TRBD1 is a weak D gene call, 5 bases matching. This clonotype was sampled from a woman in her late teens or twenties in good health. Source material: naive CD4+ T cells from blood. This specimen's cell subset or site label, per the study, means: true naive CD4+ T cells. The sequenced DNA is TGCGCCAGCAGCCATGCGGGGACCGGGGGCTACACCTTC. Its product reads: CASSHAGTGGYTF.